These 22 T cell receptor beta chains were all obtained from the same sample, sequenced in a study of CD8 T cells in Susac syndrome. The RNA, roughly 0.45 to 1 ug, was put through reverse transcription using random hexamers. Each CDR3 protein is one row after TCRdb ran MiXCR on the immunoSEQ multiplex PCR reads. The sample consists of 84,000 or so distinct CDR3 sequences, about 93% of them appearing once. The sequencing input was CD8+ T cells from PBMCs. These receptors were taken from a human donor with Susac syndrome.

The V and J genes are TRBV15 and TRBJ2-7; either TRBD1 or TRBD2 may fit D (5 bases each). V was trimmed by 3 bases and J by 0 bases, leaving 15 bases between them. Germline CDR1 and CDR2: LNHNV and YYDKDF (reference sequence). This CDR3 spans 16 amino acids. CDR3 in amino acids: CATSSALPGSSYEQYF. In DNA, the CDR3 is TGTGCCACCAGCAGTGCACTACCAGGGAGCTCCTACGAGCAGTACTTC. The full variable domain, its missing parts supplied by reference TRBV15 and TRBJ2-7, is DAMVIQNPRYQVTQFGKPVTLSCSQTLNHNVMYWYQQKSSQAPKLLFHYYDKDFNNEADTPDNFQSRRPNTSFCFLDIRSPGLGDTAMYLCATSSALPGSSYEQYFGPGTRLTVT.

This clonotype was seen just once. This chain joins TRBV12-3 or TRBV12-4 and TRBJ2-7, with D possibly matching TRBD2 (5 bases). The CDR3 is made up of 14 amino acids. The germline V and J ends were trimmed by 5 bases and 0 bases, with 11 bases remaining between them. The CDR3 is CASSPDSYSYEQYF. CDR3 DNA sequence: TGTGCCAGCAGTCCGGACTCGTACTCCTACGAGCAGTACTTC.

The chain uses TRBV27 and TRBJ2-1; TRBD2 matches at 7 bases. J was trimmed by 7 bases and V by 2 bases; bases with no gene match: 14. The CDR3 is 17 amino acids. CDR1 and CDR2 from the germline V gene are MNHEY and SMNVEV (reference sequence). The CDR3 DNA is TGTGCCAGCAGTTTAGTTGGTTCTGCGGGAGCTGGGAATGAGCAGTTCTTC. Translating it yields CASSLVGSAGAGNEQFF.

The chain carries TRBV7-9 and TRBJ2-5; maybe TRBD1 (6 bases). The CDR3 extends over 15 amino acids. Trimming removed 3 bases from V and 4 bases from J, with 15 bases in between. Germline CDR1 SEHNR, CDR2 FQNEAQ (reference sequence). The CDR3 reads CASSFGAEGGETQYF. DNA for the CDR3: TGTGCCAGCAGCTTCGGGGCGGAAGGGGGAGAGACCCAGTACTTC.

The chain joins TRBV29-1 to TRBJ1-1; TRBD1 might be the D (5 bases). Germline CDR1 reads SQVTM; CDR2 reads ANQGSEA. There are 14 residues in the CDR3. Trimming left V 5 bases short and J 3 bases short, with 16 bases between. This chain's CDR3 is CSVLGLGLYTEAFF. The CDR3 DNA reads TGCAGCGTTCTGGGGCTCGGTTTGTACACTGAAGCTTTCTTT.

The CDR3 loop reads CASSWGTGNEQFF. The CDR3 DNA follows: TGCGCCAGCAGCTGGGGAACGGGGAATGAGCAGTTCTTC. The chain carries TRBV5-1 and TRBJ2-1; possible D gene TRBD2, 5 bases. This CDR3 region has 13 residues. Germline V lookup: CDR1 SGHRS, CDR2 YFSETQ. V lost 3 bases to trimming and J lost 7 bases, with 11 bases between them.

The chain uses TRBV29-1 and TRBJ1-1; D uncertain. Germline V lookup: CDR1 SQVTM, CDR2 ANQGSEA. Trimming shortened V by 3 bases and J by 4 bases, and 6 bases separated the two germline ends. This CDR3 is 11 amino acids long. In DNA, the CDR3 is TGCAGCGTTGATCCGTTCACTGAAGCTTTCTTT. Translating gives CSVDPFTEAFF.

CDR3 nucleotides: TGTGCCAGCAGCATAGATGACTCTGACCCTCCCTACGTCCAGTACTTC. Its protein is CASSIDDSDPPYVQYF. This chain uses TRBV7-6 with TRBJ2-7; D gene ambiguous. V shed 5 bases and J shed 10 bases, with 27 bases lying between them. This CDR3 spans 16 amino acids. Germline loops: CDR1 SGHVS, CDR2 FNYEAQ.

The CDR3 DNA sequence: TGTGCCAGCAGCGTAGAAGAGACTAGATGGGGGGATACGCAGTATTTT. This encodes CASSVEETRWGDTQYF. The chain combines TRBV9 with TRBJ2-3; D is possibly TRBD2 (6 bases). Looked up from germline, CDR1 is SGDLS and CDR2 is YYNGEE. V gave up 0 bases and J gave up 6 bases, with 17 bases separating them. The CDR3 runs 16 residues.

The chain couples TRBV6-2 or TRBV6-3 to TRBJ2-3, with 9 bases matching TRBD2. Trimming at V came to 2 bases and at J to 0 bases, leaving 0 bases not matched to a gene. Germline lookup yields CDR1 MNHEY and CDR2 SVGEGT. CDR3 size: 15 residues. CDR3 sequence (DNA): TGTGCCAGCAGTTACACTAGCGGGAGCACAGATACGCAGTATTTT. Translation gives CASSYTSGSTDTQYF.

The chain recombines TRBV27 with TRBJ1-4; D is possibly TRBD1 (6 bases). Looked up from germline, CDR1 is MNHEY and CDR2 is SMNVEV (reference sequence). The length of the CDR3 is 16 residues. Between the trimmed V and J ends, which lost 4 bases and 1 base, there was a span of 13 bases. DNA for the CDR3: TGTGCCAGCAGTTATGAAGGGGGTTTAACTAATGAAAAACTGTTTTTT. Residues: CASSYEGGLTNEKLFF.

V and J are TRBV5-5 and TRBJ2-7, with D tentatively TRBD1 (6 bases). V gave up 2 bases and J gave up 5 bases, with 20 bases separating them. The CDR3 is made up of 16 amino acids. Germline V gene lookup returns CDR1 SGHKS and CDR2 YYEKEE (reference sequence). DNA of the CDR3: TGTGCCAGCAGCTTAAATTGGTCAGGGGAGACCCACGAGCAGTACTTC. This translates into CASSLNWSGETHEQYF.

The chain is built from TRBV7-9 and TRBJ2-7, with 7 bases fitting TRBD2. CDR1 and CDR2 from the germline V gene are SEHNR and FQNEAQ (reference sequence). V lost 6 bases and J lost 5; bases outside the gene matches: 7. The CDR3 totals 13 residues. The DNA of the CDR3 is TGTGCCAGCAGGGGGGGGGACGCCCACGAGCAGTACTTC. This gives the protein CASRGGDAHEQYF.

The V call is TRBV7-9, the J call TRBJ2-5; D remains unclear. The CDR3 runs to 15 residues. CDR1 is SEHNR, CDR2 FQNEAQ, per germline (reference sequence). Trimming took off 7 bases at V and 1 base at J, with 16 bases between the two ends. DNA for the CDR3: TGTGCCAGCACCAGTACCCAGGCCGGCCAAGAGACCCAGTACTTC. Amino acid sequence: CASTSTQAGQETQYF.

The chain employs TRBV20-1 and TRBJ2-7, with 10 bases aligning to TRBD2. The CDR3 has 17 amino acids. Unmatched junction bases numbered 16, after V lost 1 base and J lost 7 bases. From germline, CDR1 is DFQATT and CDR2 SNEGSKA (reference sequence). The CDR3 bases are TGCAGTGCTAGAGGGCTAGCGGGAGTAATCGGTATGGGAGAGCAGTACTTC. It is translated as CSARGLAGVIGMGEQYF.

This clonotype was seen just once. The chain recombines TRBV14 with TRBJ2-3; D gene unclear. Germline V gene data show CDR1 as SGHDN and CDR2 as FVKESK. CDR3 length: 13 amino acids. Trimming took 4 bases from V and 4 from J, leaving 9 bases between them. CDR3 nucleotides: TGTGCCAGCAGCCCAAGCCCACCAGATACGCAGTATTTT. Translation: CASSPSPPDTQYF.

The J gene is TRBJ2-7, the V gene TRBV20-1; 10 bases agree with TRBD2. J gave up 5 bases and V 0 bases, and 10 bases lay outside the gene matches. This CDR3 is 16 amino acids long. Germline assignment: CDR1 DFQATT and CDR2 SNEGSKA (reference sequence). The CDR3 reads CSARDVNSGRWDEQYF. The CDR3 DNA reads TGCAGTGCTAGAGATGTCAATAGCGGGAGGTGGGACGAGCAGTACTTC.

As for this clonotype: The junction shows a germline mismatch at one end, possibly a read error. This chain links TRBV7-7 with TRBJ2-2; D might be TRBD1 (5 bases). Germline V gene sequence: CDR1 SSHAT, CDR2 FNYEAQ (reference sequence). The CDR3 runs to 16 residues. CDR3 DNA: TGTGCTAGCAGCTTACAGGTGCCTCTGTACACCGGGGAGCTGTTTTTT. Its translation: CASSLQVPLYTGELFF.

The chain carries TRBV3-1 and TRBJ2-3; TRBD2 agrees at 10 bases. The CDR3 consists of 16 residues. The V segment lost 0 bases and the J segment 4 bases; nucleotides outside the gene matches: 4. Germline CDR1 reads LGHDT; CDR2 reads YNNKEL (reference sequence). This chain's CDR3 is CASSQEASGGADTQYF. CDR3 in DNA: TGTGCCAGCAGCCAAGAGGCTAGCGGGGGAGCAGATACGCAGTATTTT.

CDR3: CASKSTSHRWETQYF. Written as DNA, the CDR3 is TGTGCCAGTAAATCGACTAGCCATCGGTGGGAGACCCAGTACTTC. The rearrangement links TRBV19 to TRBJ2-5, with 7 nucleotides matching TRBD2. The CDR3 has 15 residues. Germline V gives CDR1 LNHDA, CDR2 SQIVND (reference sequence). V was clipped by 7 bases and J by 5 bases; unmatched bases: 13.

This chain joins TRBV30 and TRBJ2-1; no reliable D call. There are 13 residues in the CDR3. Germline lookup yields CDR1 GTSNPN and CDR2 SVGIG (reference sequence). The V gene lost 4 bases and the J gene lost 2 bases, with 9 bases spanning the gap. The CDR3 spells CAWIVAPYNEQFF. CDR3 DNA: TGTGCCTGGATAGTCGCACCCTACAATGAGCAGTTCTTC.

CDR3 coding DNA: TGTGCCAGCAGTTCGTTCGCGGGGCTTGGCTACACCTTC. As protein: CASSSFAGLGYTF. The chain employs TRBV6-5 and TRBJ1-2, with a possible D match to TRBD1 (5 bases). Trimming took off 4 bases at V and 7 bases at J, with 13 bases between the two ends. The CDR3 has 13 residues. The germline V gene encodes CDR1 MNHEY and CDR2 SVGAGI.